The sequence of this T cell receptor beta chain was determined in a study of blood T cell repertoires in COVID-19. Looking at the study overall: The origin of the acute and convalescent COVID-19 samples was the United States, Italy and Spain. The analysed material was cDNA or gDNA that came from T cells, B-cell-depleted T cells, or PBMCs.

This clone was found a few times. The V end lost 5 bases, the J end lost 4 bases, and 15 bases lay between the germline ends. This CDR3 region has 15 residues. Germline CDR1 and CDR2: SGHTA and FQGNSA. In the original workflow: Estimates of nucleated cell counts were drawn from the amplification of reference gene primers. Clones were sequenced by immunoSEQ multiplex PCR, and TCRdb holds only the in-frame ones, with some missing. For V, J and clone size, that table is used; D and trimming come from the DNA. The sample has 130,000 to 150,000 clones; about 87% are singletons. V gene TRBV7-2 combines with J gene TRBJ1-3; possibly TRBD1 for D (5 bases). The specimen sequenced was peripheral blood. The source is a woman between 45 and 60 years old with acute or convalescent COVID-19. As DNA, the CDR3 is TGTGCCAGCAGCGTGGGGCGAGGTGAAGGAAACACCATATATTTT. Translating gives CASSVGRGEGNTIYF.